This T cell receptor (beta chain) was documented in a study of early T cells in non-severe SARS-CoV-2 infection. On the study more broadly: Chains were not paired, and sequencing was done on bulk RNA from unsorted whole blood. The study's findings and limits: A preference for anti-spike CD8 responses marked VDJdb matching, which missed private and CD4 specificities.

Individual cDNA molecules received unique molecular identifiers. TCRdb used MiXCR to reprocess the 5' RACE reads, holding one entry per CDR3 protein. The sample holds 65,000 to 95,000 distinct CDR3 sequences, over 8.5% seen once. A word on this clonotype: Its antigen remains unidentified.

V dropped 6 bases and J dropped 1 base, with 17 bases sitting between them. CDR3 length: 16 amino acids. Germline lookup yields CDR1 LGHDT and CDR2 YNNKEL (reference sequence). Sequenced: whole blood. V usage is TRBV3-1 and J usage is TRBJ2-3, with D maybe TRBD2 (5 bases). This receptor was taken from an adult who was a healthcare worker with PCR-confirmed SARS-CoV-2 infection or an uninfected control (not recorded which). CDR3 in amino acids: CASSGGGGAGTDTQYF. CDR3 coding DNA: TGTGCCAGCAGTGGTGGTGGAGGAGCGGGCACAGATACGCAGTATTTT.